This TCR beta chain was identified during a study of cytomegalovirus exposure and HLA in healthy donors. General observations from the study: Later analysis suggested most CMV-associated TCR beta chains were HLA-restricted.

V lost 7 bases to trimming and J lost 4 bases, with 14 bases between them. Germline CDR1 LNHNV, CDR2 YYDKDF (reference sequence). This CDR3 region has 13 residues. PCR involved 60 Vbeta and 13 Jbeta primers. The assay was immunoSEQ multiplex PCR, and TCRdb's table has in-frame clones only and misses some. The data contain approximately 150,000 clones, 60% to 85% of them seen just once; the ten biggest clones take up roughly 7.3%. Worth noting for this clone: What it recognizes is unknown.

The sequence was obtained from a male donor in good health and CMV-seropositive. Sequencing was performed on PBMCs. The genes are TRBV15 and TRBJ2-7; D is perhaps TRBD1 (7 bases). The CDR3 DNA sequence: TGTGCCACCATCGGGCAGGGGGGATACGAGCAGTACTTC. It codes for CATIGQGGYEQYF.